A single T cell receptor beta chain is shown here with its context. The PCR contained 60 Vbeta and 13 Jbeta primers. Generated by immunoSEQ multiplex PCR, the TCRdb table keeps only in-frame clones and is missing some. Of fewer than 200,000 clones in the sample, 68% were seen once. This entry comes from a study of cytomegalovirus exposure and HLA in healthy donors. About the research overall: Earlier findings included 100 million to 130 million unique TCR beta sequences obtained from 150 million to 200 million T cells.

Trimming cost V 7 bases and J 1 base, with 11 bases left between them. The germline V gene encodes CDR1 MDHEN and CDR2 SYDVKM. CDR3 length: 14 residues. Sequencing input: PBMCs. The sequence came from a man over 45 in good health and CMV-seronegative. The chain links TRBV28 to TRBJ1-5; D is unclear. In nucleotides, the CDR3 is TGTGCCAGCACGGCGGCTTCGAGCAATCAGCCCCAGCATTTT. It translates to CASTAASSNQPQHF.